The rows below give T cell receptor beta chains drawn from one sample of a study of shared clonotypes between healthy human individuals. Clones were sequenced by immunoSEQ multiplex PCR, and TCRdb holds only the in-frame ones, with some missing. The sample contains approximately 1,500,000 clones, 95% to 99% of which appear only once. The material sequenced was naive CD4+ T cells sorted from blood. The receptors derive from a man aged 25 to 40 in good health. CDR3s leave out the opening cysteine and the closing phenylalanine or tryptophan.

j_gene: TRBJ2-7
v_gene: TRBV2
len: 13
CDR3aa: ASSESPGPPYEQY

j_gene: TRBJ2-3
v_gene: TRBV5-1
len: 12
CDR3aa: ASSQGQGMGTQY

j_gene: TRBJ2-1
v_gene: TRBV7-9
len: 11
CDR3aa: ASSLLAGVEQF

j_gene: TRBJ2-7
v_gene: TRBV9
len: 15
CDR3aa: ASSAPARGLNSYEQY

j_gene: TRBJ1-2
v_gene: TRBV28
len: 10
CDR3aa: ASSRRVYGYT

j_gene: TRBJ1-2
v_gene: TRBV6-5
len: 10
CDR3aa: ASRDQLNGYT

j_gene: TRBJ2-5
v_gene: TRBV29-1
len: 9
CDR3aa: SATGWETQY

j_gene: TRBJ1-2
v_gene: TRBV29-1
len: 9
CDR3aa: SVRGGYGYT

j_gene: TRBJ2-7
v_gene: TRBV28
len: 10
CDR3aa: ASTTSLYEQY

j_gene: TRBJ2-7
v_gene: TRBV5-4
len: 12
CDR3aa: ASSSGLVANEQY

j_gene: TRBJ2-2
v_gene: TRBV6-5
len: 12
CDR3aa: ASSYRGVTGELF

j_gene: TRBJ2-1
v_gene: TRBV11-3
len: 13
CDR3aa: ASSLLKGGTNEQF